The clone carrying this T cell receptor (beta chain) has a handful of counts. Its target is unknown. The CDR3 sequence is 13 residues long. CDR1 and CDR2 from the germline V gene are GTSNPN and SVGIG (reference sequence). J was trimmed by 6 bases and V by 2 bases; bases with no gene match: 6. This entry belongs to a study of beta chain features in type 1 diabetes. Whole-study results and caveats: The study notes PCR might favor shorter templates equally in patients and controls.

What was sequenced were expressed TCRB transcripts, since all of the isolated RNA had been reverse transcribed. Profiled with immunoSEQ multiplex PCR; TCRdb holds only in-frame clones, not every one. This sample has over 65,000 clones; 25% to 35% occur once, and the top ten carry about 0.5%. Central memory, naive, regulatory and stem cell-like memory CD4+ cells were sorted by CD45RO/CCR7/CD25/CD127/CD95/CD27. The sample was stem cell memory CD4+ T cells from blood. The chain recombines TRBV30 with TRBJ1-2, with TRBD1 matching over 7 bases. The source is a woman aged 18 to 35 in good health. This chain's CDR3 is CAWSPQGYHGYTF. In DNA form, the CDR3 reads TGTGCCTGGAGTCCACAGGGGTACCATGGCTACACCTTC.